These T cell receptor beta chains were read from a single sample in a study of cytomegalovirus exposure and HLA in healthy donors. Profiled with immunoSEQ multiplex PCR; TCRdb holds only in-frame clones, not every one. The table records 150,000 to 200,000 clones, about 80% of them present only once. Sequenced material: PBMCs. The receptors derive from a girl aged 5 to 17 in good health and CMV-seropositive. The CDR3 runs from the conserved cysteine through the conserved F or W. The D gene is left open where the match is weak. Only some rows state a clone size, as once, few, many or a class for expanded clones.

. . TRBJ2-6 TRBV25-1 CASSDDRSGANVLTF TGTGCCAGCAGTGACGACAGGTCTGGGGCCAACGTCCTGACTTTC
. once TRBJ1-2 TRBV30 CAWRYLYGYTF TGTGCCTGGAGGTATCTCTATGGCTACACCTTC
TRBD2 . TRBJ2-3 TRBV2 CASRRALAGGTDTQYF TGTGCCAGCAGGAGGGCCCTAGCGGGAGGCACAGATACGCAGTATTTT
TRBD1 . TRBJ1-2 TRBV29-1 CSIQQPGQGLGYTF TGCAGCATTCAGCAACCGGGACAGGGGTTGGGCTACACCTTC
. . TRBJ2-3 TRBV6-1 CASSEGRVRDTQYF TGTGCCAGCAGTGAAGGCAGGGTTCGAGATACGCAGTATTTT
TRBD1 . TRBJ1-2 TRBV2 CASSDSGTGSYYGYTF TGTGCCAGCAGCGATTCCGGGACAGGGAGTTACTATGGCTACACCTTC
. . TRBJ2-7 TRBV15 CATSRGGGAYEQYF TGTGCCACCAGCAGAGGTGGCGGAGCCTACGAGCAGTACTTC
TRBD2 . TRBJ2-7 TRBV7-2 CASSGVGLAGDPYEQYF TGTGCCAGCAGCGGAGTGGGACTAGCGGGAGACCCCTACGAGCAGTACTTC
. . TRBJ2-2 TRBV13 CASSQTLLIRDSGELFF TGTGCCAGCAGCCAAACCCTCCTTATCCGGGACTCTGGGGAGCTGTTTTTT
. few TRBJ2-6 TRBV2 CASKSGLSGANVLTF TGTGCCAGCAAGTCCGGACTCTCTGGGGCCAACGTCCTGACTTTC
TRBD2 . TRBJ2-7 TRBV5-6 CASSWRVAGENYEQYF TGTGCCAGCAGCTGGAGGGTAGCGGGGGAGAACTACGAGCAGTACTTC